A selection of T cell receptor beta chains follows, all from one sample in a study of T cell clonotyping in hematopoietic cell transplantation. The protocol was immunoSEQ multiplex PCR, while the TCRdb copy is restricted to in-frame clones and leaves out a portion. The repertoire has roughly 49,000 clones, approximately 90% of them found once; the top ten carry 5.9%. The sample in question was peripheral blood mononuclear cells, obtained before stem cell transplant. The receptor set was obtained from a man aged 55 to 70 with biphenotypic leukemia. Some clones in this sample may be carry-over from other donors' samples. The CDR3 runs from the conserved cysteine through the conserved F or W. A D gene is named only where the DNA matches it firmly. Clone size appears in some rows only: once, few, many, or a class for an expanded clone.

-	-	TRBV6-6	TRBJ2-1	TGTGCCAGCAGTCCTCGCGAGGGGCAGTTCTTC	CASSPREGQFF
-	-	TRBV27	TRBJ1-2	TGTGCCAGCAGTTCCCAAGGACCGTTACGTGACTATGGCTACACCTTC	CASSSQGPLRDYGYTF
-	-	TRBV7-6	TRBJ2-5	TGTGCCAGCAGCCCCTGGATGGAGACCCAGTACTTC	CASSPWMETQYF
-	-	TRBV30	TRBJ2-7	TGTGCCTGGGGCAACGGGGCGGGGAGCTCCTACGAGCAGTACTTC	CAWGNGAGSSYEQYF
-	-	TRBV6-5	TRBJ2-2	TGTGCCAGCACTGAGGGCGGTCACACCGGGGAGCTGTTTTTT	CASTEGGHTGELFF
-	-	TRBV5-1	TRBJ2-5	TGCGCCAGCAGCTTGGACCGGGACATTGGAGAGACCCAGTACTTC	CASSLDRDIGETQYF
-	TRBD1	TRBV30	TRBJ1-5	TGTGCCTGGAGTCGAAACTCTTTCCCGGGACAGGGAACGTTTAGTCAGCCCCAGCATTTT	CAWSRNSFPGQGTFSQPQHF
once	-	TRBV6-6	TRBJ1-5	TGTGCCAGCAGTTACTCGCGTTTGTCCCTCAATCAGCCCCAGCATTTT	CASSYSRLSLNQPQHF
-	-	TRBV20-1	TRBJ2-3	TGCAGTGTGGTCCCCGAAGATACGCAGTATTTT	CSVVPEDTQYF
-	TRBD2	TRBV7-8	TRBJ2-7	TGTGCCAGCAGCTTAGTCAGCGGGACCTACGAGCAGTACTTC	CASSLVSGTYEQYF
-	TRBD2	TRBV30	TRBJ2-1	TGTGCCTGGAACTTAGCGGGAGCTGAGCAGTTCTTC	CAWNLAGAEQFF
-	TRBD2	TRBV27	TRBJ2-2	TGTGCCAGCAGTTCGAGGAGAGTAGCGGGAGACGTGTCCGGGGAGCTGTTTTTT	CASSSRRVAGDVSGELFF
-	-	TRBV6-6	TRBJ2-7	TGTGCCAGCAGTACCTTTGGTTACGAGCAGTACTTC	CASSTFGYEQYF
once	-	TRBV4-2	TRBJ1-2	TGTGCCAGCAGCCCGGGACTGTACTATGGCTACACCTTC	CASSPGLYYGYTF
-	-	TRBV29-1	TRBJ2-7	TGCAGCGTTGAAGCGGACGGTACCTACGAGCAGTACTTC	CSVEADGTYEQYF
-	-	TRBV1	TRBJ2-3	TGCACCAGCAGCCTCCTGGAGCCTAGCGGGAGGGATACGCAGTATTTT	CTSSLLEPSGRDTQYF
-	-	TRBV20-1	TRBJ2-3	TGCAGTGCTAGAGTTTTAGATACGCAGTATTTT	CSARVLDTQYF
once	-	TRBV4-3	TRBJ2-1	TGCGCCAGCAGCCGAAGGACTACCGTGGGGGGCGAGCAGTTCTTC	CASSRRTTVGGEQFF
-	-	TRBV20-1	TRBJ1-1	TGCAGTGCTAGAGGGTGGGTAGCTTTCTTT	CSARGWVAFF
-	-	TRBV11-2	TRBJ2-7	TGTGCCAGCAGCCCTGTTCCAGGGAAGCAGTACTTC	CASSPVPGKQYF
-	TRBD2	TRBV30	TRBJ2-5	TGTGCCTGGACCACTAGCGCAGAGACCCAGTACTTC	CAWTTSAETQYF
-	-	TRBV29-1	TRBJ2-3	TGCAGCGTTGACTTACGGGGAAGCACAGATACGCAGTATTTT	CSVDLRGSTDTQYF
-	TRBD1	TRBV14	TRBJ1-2	TGTGCCAGCAGCGGACAGGGACTGTATGGCTACACCTTC	CASSGQGLYGYTF
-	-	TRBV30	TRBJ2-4	TGTGCCTGGAGTGTTCGGGGCTTGATAGCCAAAAACATTCAGTACTTC	CAWSVRGLIAKNIQYF
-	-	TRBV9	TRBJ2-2	TGTGCCAGCAGCGTAGAGGTAACCGGGGAGCTGTTTTTT	CASSVEVTGELFF
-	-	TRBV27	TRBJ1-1	TGTGCCAGCAGTTTGGCCAGGAGTGGAACTGAAGCTTTCTTT	CASSLARSGTEAFF
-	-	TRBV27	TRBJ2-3	TGTGCCAGCAGTTCCGACGCGGGCACAGATACGCAGTATTTT	CASSSDAGTDTQYF
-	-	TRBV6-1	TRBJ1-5	TGTGCCAGCAGCCTAGGGGCAGTCAATCAGCCCCAGCATTTT	CASSLGAVNQPQHF
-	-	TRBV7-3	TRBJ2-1	TGTGCCAGCAGCTTACAGGGAGGGGGGGATGAGCAGTTCTTC	CASSLQGGGDEQFF
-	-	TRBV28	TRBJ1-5	TGTGCCAGCAGTTTTCTGGGGACTCTCAATCAGCCCCAGCATTTT	CASSFLGTLNQPQHF
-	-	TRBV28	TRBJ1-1	TGTGCCAGCAACGGAGGGGCTGGAAACACTGAAGCTTTCTTT	CASNGGAGNTEAFF
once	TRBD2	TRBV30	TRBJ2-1	TGTGCCTGGAGTGGGGTAGCGGGAGAGGGGCAGTTCTTC	CAWSGVAGEGQFF
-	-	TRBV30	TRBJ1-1	TGTGCCTGGAGTGTGGTGGGGTTGAGGGCTGAAGCTTTCTTT	CAWSVVGLRAEAFF
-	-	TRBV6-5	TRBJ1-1	TGTGCCAGCAGTTACTCGCTGGGGGGACCCGGGGCTTTCTTT	CASSYSLGGPGAFF
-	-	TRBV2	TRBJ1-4	TGTGCCAGCAGGACCAGGACAGCAACTAATGAAAAACTGTTTTTT	CASRTRTATNEKLFF
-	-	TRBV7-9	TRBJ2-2	TGTGCCATCGGCGGGACACCCAAATCCACCGGGGAGCTGTTTTTT	CAIGGTPKSTGELFF
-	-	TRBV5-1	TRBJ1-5	TGCGCCAGCAGCTTGGCCGGGAATCAGCCCCAGCATTTT	CASSLAGNQPQHF
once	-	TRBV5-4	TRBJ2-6	TGTGCCAGCAGCTCCGGGGGTGCTGGGGCCAACGTCCTGACTTTC	CASSSGGAGANVLTF
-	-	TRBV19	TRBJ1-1	TGTGCCAGTAGTTTGAGAGGGGCGGGAACTGAAGCTTTCTTT	CASSLRGAGTEAFF
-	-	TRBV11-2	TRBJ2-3	TGTGCCAGCAGCCTCCACCCGGGCACAGATACGCAGTATTTT	CASSLHPGTDTQYF
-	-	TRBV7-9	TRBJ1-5	TGTGCCAGCAGCTTATTCAGCAATCAGCCCCAGCATTTT	CASSLFSNQPQHF
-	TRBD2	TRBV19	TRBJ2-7	TGTGCCAGTAGTATAGATGAGACTAGCGGGTTATACGAGCAGTACTTC	CASSIDETSGLYEQYF
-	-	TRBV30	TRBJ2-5	TGTGCCTGGAAGACAGGAGAAGAGACCCAGTACTTC	CAWKTGEETQYF
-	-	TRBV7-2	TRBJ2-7	TGTGCCAGCAGCTTAGGGGTCTCCTACGAGCAGTACTTC	CASSLGVSYEQYF
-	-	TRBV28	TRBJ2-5	TGTGCCAGCAGTGGGTCAGGGGTTACGTTCGAGACCCAGTACTTC	CASSGSGVTFETQYF
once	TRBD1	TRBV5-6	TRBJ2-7	TGTGCCAGCAGCTGGAGACAGGGTACTGATCGGCAGTACTTC	CASSWRQGTDRQYF
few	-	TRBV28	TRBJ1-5	TGTGCCAGCAGTTTATATCCTGGAAGGGGCAATCAGCCCCAGCATTTT	CASSLYPGRGNQPQHF
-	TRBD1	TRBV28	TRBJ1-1	TGTGCCAGCAGAACAGGGGACGACACTGAAGCTTTCTTT	CASRTGDDTEAFF